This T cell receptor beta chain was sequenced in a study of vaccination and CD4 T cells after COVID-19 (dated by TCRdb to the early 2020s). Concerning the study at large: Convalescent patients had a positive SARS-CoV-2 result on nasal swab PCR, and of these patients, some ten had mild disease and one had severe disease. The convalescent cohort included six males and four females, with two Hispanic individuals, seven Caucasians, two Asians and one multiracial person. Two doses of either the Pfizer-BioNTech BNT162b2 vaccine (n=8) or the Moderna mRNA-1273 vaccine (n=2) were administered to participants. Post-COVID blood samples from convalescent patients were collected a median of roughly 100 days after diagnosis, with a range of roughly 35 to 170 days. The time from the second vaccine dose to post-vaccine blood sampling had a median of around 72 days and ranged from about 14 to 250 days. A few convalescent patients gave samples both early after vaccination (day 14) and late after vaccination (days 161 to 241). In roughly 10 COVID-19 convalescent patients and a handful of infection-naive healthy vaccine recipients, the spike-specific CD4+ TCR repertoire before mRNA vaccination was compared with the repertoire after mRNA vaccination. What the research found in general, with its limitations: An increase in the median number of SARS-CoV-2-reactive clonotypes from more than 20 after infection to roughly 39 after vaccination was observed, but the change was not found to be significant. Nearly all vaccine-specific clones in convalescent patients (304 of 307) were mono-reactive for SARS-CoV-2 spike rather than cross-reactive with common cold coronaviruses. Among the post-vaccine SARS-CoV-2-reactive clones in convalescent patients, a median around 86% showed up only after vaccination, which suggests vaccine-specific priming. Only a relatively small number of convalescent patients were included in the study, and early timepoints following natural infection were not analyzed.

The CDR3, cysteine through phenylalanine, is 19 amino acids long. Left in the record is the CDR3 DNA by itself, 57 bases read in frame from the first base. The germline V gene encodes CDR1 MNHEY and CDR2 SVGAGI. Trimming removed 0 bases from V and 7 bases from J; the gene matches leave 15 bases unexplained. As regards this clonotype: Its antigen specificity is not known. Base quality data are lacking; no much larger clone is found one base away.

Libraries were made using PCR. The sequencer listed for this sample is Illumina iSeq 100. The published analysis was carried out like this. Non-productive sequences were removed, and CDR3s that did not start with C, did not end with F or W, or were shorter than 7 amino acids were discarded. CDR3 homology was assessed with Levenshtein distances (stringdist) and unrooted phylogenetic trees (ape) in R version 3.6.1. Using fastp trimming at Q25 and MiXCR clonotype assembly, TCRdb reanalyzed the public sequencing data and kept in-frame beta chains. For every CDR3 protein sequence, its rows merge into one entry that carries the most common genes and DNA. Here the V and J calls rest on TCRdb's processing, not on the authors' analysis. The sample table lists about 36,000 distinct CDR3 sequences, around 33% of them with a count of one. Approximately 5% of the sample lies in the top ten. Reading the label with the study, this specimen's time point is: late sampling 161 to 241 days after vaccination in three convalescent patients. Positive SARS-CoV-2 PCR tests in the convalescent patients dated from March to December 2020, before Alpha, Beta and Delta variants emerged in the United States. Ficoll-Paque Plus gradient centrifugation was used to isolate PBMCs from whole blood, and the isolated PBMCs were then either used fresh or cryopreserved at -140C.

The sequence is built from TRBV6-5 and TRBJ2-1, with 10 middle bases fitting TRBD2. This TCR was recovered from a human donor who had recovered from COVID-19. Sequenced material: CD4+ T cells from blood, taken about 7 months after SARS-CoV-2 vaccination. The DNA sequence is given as TGTGCCAGCAGTTACTCGTCCGCCGCCGGAGCGGGAGGGATGAATGAGCAGTTCTTC. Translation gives CASSYSSAAGAGGMNEQFF.